This TCR beta chain appears in the sequencing data of a study of CD8 T cells in Susac syndrome. Study-level points and caveats: The relatively small number of individuals in the TCR sequencing and HLA analysis was acknowledged by the study.

The CDR3 spans 15 residues. V was clipped by 5 bases and J by 2 bases, with 14 bases between them. Germline lookup yields CDR1 SEHNR and CDR2 FQNEAQ (reference sequence). This clonotype appeared a single time. Its antigen is unknown. When the RNA was reverse transcribed, random hexamers were used with an input of roughly 0.45 to 1 ug. Amplification of TCR beta CDR3 used immunoSEQ multiplex PCR across 54 Vbeta and 13 Jbeta. TCRdb re-derived calls from the immunoSEQ multiplex PCR reads in MiXCR, one entry per CDR3 protein. Here the sample spans around 300,000 distinct CDR3 sequences, about 90% being singletons. Negative isolation was used for CD8+ and CD4+ T cells, and FACS enrichment was applied to TEMRA cells.

Sample: CD4+ T cells from PBMCs. The chain links TRBV7-9 to TRBJ2-3, with a weak D call TRBD2 (5 bases). This sequence originates from a human donor with multiple sclerosis. The CDR3 bases are TGTGCCAGCAGCCCCGCCAGCGGCGTCACAGATACGCAGTATTTT. It codes for CASSPASGVTDTQYF.